Included here is one T cell receptor beta chain sequence, with context. The antigen is undetermined. PCR employed 60 Vbeta and 13 Jbeta primers. Here immunoSEQ multiplex PCR was the method, and the copy in TCRdb shows in-frame clones only, minus some. Among about 160,000 clones, 60% to 80% were seen once, and the ten largest hold about 1.3%. The data belong to a study of cytomegalovirus exposure and HLA in healthy donors. Study observations and caveats: CMV serostatus stood as the only immune exposure information on hand. A highly shared variant cluster was judged a likely technical artifact. For TCR beta chains, V- and J-gene trimming was later linked to a missense DCLRE1C variant. TCR beta chains numbering more than 150 were designated cytomegalovirus-associated.

Specimen: PBMCs. The source is a woman aged 25-40 years in good health and CMV-seronegative.

The DNA of the CDR3 is TGTGCCAGCAGCGCCCGTCAGGGACAGCCCCAGCATTTT. Protein product: CASSARQGQPQHF. The genes are TRBV7-2 and TRBJ1-5; D is perhaps TRBD1 (5 bases). V lost 5 bases, J lost 7 bases, and 12 bases lay in between. Germline V gene sequence: CDR1 SGHTA, CDR2 FQGNSA. The CDR3 covers 13 residues.